This T cell receptor (beta chain) comes out of a study of T cell responses to AZD1222 COVID-19 vaccine. Study background: Second doses were pooled across both intervals (about 4 or about 12 weeks).

On this clone: No antigen is known for it.

Study-wide points: No repertoire was sampled before or during the peak T cell response, only after it.

V lost 5 bases and J lost 4; bases outside the gene matches: 4. CDR1 and CDR2 (germline): SNHLY, FYNNEI. This CDR3 contains 14 residues. TCRdb's copy holds only in-frame clones and misses some; the assay was immunoSEQ multiplex PCR. The sample has about 140,000 clones; 75% to 95% are singletons. The input for sequencing was peripheral blood, taken on day 0 of AZD1222 vaccination. This sequence was found in an adult in good health. The chain links TRBV2 to TRBJ1-2; TRBD1 matches at 10 bases. This CDR3 is CASSRQGAGYGYTF. In DNA form, the CDR3 reads TGTGCCAGCAGTAGACAGGGGGCAGGCTATGGCTACACCTTC.